One sample yielded the 32 T cell receptor beta chains listed below, sequenced in a study of blood T cells in healthy people across ages. The authors ran a second PCR of 7 to 11 cycles using a sample-barcoded 5' primer and a J-beta primer mix. TCRdb re-analysed the 5' RACE reads in MiXCR, keeping a single row per CDR3 protein. The data hold roughly 1,500,000 distinct CDR3 sequences, with about 35% observed a single time. The specimen sequenced was blood. Every receptor here comes from a woman aged 25 to 39 in good health.

In regard to this clonotype: Compared with germline, one end of the junction differs, possibly owing to a read error. CDR3 nucleotide sequence: TGTGCCAGCAGCTGGACAGGGCCTAACTATGGCTGCACCTTC. This sequence encodes CASSWTGPNYGCTF. This chain connects TRBV12-3 or TRBV12-4 to TRBJ1-2, with TRBD1 identical over 8 bases. This CDR3 comprises 14 residues.

To note about this clonotype: A read error may produce the germline difference seen at one junction end. This rearrangement joins TRBV9 to TRBJ2-7, with 7 bases aligning to TRBD1. Germline CDR1 is SGDLS and CDR2 is YYNGEE. The CDR3 extends over 14 amino acids. DNA of the CDR3: TGTGCCGGCAGCGCAGAGGGACAGTCCTACGAGCAGTACTTC. Its translation is CAGSAEGQSYEQYF.

This clonotype has just a few counts. The genes are TRBV20-1 and TRBJ1-5; no definite D call. The CDR3 runs to 13 residues. Germline loops: CDR1 DFQATT, CDR2 SNEGSKA (reference sequence). Between the trimmed V and J ends, which lost 3 bases and 3 bases, there was a span of 9 bases. CDR3 loop: CSASDTNNQPQHF. Written as DNA, the CDR3 is TGCAGTGCTAGTGACACGAACAATCAGCCCCAGCATTTT.

A few counts support this clonotype. V and J are TRBV20-1 and TRBJ2-1; 8 positions match TRBD2. Germline V lookup: CDR1 DFQATT, CDR2 SNEGSKA (reference sequence). Trimming cost V 3 bases and J 8 bases; bases outside gene matches: 9. The CDR3 consists of 14 residues. CDR3 sequence: CSARGSGGPHEQFF. For the CDR3, the DNA is TGCAGTGCTAGGGGGTCGGGAGGGCCGCATGAGCAGTTCTTC.

This clonotype was counted once. The rearrangement links TRBV5-1 to TRBJ1-2; TRBD1 matches at 8 bases. CDR1 and CDR2 from the germline V gene are SGHRS and YFSETQ. CDR3 length equals 15 residues. V shed 3 bases and J 8 bases; nucleotides not matched to a gene: 12. CDR3 amino acids: CASSWTAGQGEGYTF. CDR3 nucleotide sequence: TGCGCCAGCAGCTGGACGGCTGGACAGGGCGAAGGCTACACCTTC.

Here the CDR3 reads CSAQTGVQETQYF. The CDR3 region has the DNA TGCAGTGCTCAAACAGGGGTGCAAGAGACCCAGTACTTC. The gene calls are TRBV20-1 and TRBJ2-5, with 7 bases that match TRBD1. Germline CDR1 DFQATT, CDR2 SNEGSKA (reference sequence). This CDR3 is built from 13 residues. With V trimmed by 5 bases and J by 2 bases, 5 bases remained unmatched.

V usage is TRBV9 and J usage is TRBJ1-3; TRBD1 is a possible D gene (5 bases). Germline CDR1 is SGDLS and CDR2 is YYNGEE. V dropped 2 bases and J dropped 0 bases, with 21 bases sitting between them. The CDR3 covers 19 residues. CDR3 sequence: CASSVSPGRQIYSGNTIYF. The CDR3 nucleotides read TGTGCCAGCAGCGTGAGTCCGGGGAGACAGATATACTCTGGAAACACCATATATTTT. The whole variable domain, filled in from reference TRBV9 and TRBJ1-3, reads DSGVTQTPKHLITATGQRVTLRCSPRSGDLSVYWYQQSLDQGLQFLIQYYNGEERAKGNILERFSAQQFPDLHSELNLSSLELGDSALYFCASSVSPGRQIYSGNTIYFGEGSWLTVV.

There are many counts of this clonotype. The chain uses TRBV13 and TRBJ2-7; 7 positions match TRBD2. V was clipped by 5 bases and J by 2 bases; unmatched bases: 9. The CDR3 sequence is 15 residues long. Germline lookup yields CDR1 PRHDT and CDR2 FYEKMQ (reference sequence). The CDR3 loop reads CASSPLAALTYEQYF. CDR3 nucleotides: TGTGCCAGCAGCCCTCTAGCGGCCCTCACCTACGAGCAGTACTTC.

The chain employs TRBV3-1 and TRBJ1-1, with D maybe TRBD1 (6 bases). Looked up from germline, CDR1 is LGHDT and CDR2 is YNNKEL (reference sequence). The CDR3 runs to 14 residues. The V end was cut by 3 bases, the J end by 4 bases, with 12 bases between. CDR3: CASSQLQGSTEAFF. DNA for the CDR3: TGTGCCAGCAGCCAGCTCCAGGGGAGCACTGAAGCTTTCTTT.

The chain uses TRBV27 and TRBJ1-1; possible D gene TRBD1, 5 bases. Germline V gene lookup returns CDR1 MNHEY and CDR2 SMNVEV (reference sequence). The V end lost 1 base, the J end lost 2 bases, and 32 bases lay between the germline ends. The CDR3 totals 22 residues. The CDR3, as DNA: TGTGCCAGCAGTTTATGGCCCCGGACCATAAAGAATCGAGCTGGGGGAAACACTGAAGCTTTCTTT. Its protein product is CASSLWPRTIKNRAGGNTEAFF.

This clonotype has more than one count but fewer than ten. The rearrangement joins TRBV28 to TRBJ2-7; a weak D match, TRBD1 (5 bases). Trimming pared 8 bases from V and 2 bases from J, leaving 10 bases between. CDR3 size: 12 residues. The V gene's germline CDR1 is MDHEN and CDR2 SYDVKM. The CDR3 nucleotides read TGTGCCAGCGGGCTGGGGCCCTACGAGCAGTACTTC. Protein sequence: CASGLGPYEQYF. The complete variable domain, with remaining parts taken from reference TRBV28 and TRBJ2-7, reads DVKVTQSSRYLVKRTGEKVFLECVQDMDHENMFWYRQDPGLGLRLIYFSYDVKMKEKGDIPEGYSVSREKKERFSLILESASTNQTSMYLCASGLGPYEQYFGPGTRLTVT.

A note on this clonotype: A clone one base away is much larger, so this may be a read error. The V gene is TRBV27, the J gene TRBJ2-5; a weak D match, TRBD2 (6 bases). This CDR3 has 15 amino acids. The germline V gene has CDR1 MNHEY and CDR2 SMNVEV (reference sequence). V was shortened by 4 bases and J by 11 bases, with 23 bases between the two germline ends. In nucleotides, the CDR3 is TGTGCCAGCAGTTCCCCGGGACCACCCGGGAGCGGGCAGTACTTC. It specifies CASSSPGPPGSGQYF.

Regarding this clonotype: Given a much more abundant clone one base away, this may be a read error. This CDR3 fails to terminate in the conserved phenylalanine or tryptophan, so it likely reflects a read error. The chain employs TRBV9 and TRBJ2-3; tentative D call: TRBD2 (5 bases). The germline gives CDR1 SGDLS, CDR2 YYNGEE. The CDR3 length is 14 residues. The V end lost 0 bases, the J end lost 3 bases, and 8 bases lay between the germline ends. CDR3 in amino acids: CASSVGLATDTQYL. The CDR3 coding sequence is TGTGCCAGCAGCGTAGGCCTAGCAACAGATACGCAGTATTTG.

The CDR3 bases are TGTGCCATCAGTGAAAGACTAGCGGGCCAAGAGACCCAGTACTTC. Residues: CAISERLAGQETQYF. This sequence joins TRBV10-3 and TRBJ2-5; TRBD2 matches 10 bases. The CDR3 covers 15 residues. The junction had 2 bases not matched to a gene; V was cut back by 3 bases and J by 1 base. Germline loops: CDR1 ENHRY, CDR2 SYGVKD.

The chain is built from TRBV20-1 and TRBJ1-5; 9 nucleotides match TRBD1. The ends lost 4 bases at V and 1 base at J; junction bases unmatched: 5. This CDR3 spans 15 amino acids. Germline lookup yields CDR1 DFQATT and CDR2 SNEGSKA (reference sequence). CDR3 sequence: CSANPGQGSNQPQHF. CDR3 nucleotides: TGCAGTGCTAACCCGGGACAGGGAAGCAATCAGCCCCAGCATTTT.

This CDR3 is CSAIHRGTSGRAETQYF. CDR3 nucleotides: TGCAGTGCTATCCACCGTGGTACTAGCGGGAGGGCAGAGACCCAGTACTTC. This chain joins TRBV20-1 and TRBJ2-5, with TRBD2 matching over 13 bases. The J segment lost 4 bases and the V segment lost 4 bases, leaving 12 bases of the junction unmatched. Germline assignment: CDR1 DFQATT and CDR2 SNEGSKA (reference sequence). The CDR3 is made up of 17 amino acids.

This chain connects TRBV9 to TRBJ2-5; 16 nucleotides agree with TRBD2. Germline CDR1 and CDR2: SGDLS and YYNGEE. This CDR3 has 19 amino acids. V dropped 4 bases and J dropped 5; count of bases not matched to a gene: 14. CDR3 amino acids: CASSPGTSGGASVSETQYF. The CDR3 bases are TGTGCCAGCAGCCCAGGGACTAGCGGGGGGGCTTCTGTCAGTGAGACCCAGTACTTC.

The chain links TRBV6-5 to TRBJ2-3, with D unresolved. V gave up 2 bases and J gave up 5 bases, with 11 bases separating them. The germline V gene has CDR1 MNHEY and CDR2 SVGAGI. The CDR3 has 14 amino acids. The chain's CDR3 is CASSYESAEDTQYF. CDR3 nucleotides: TGTGCCAGCAGTTACGAGTCGGCAGAAGATACGCAGTATTTT.

This clonotype was detected only a few times. DNA of the CDR3: TGTGCCAGCAGCGTAGATTCGGGGGGGAGACGCTCCTACAATGAGCAGTTCTTC. This translates into CASSVDSGGRRSYNEQFF. This chain uses TRBV9 with TRBJ2-1; 8 bases map to TRBD2. V lost 0 bases to trimming and J lost 0 bases; unmatched junction nucleotides: 8. The CDR3 sequence is 18 residues long. Germline V gene lookup returns CDR1 SGDLS and CDR2 YYNGEE. The full variable domain, its missing parts supplied by reference TRBV9 and TRBJ2-1, is DSGVTQTPKHLITATGQRVTLRCSPRSGDLSVYWYQQSLDQGLQFLIQYYNGEERAKGNILERFSAQQFPDLHSELNLSSLELGDSALYFCASSVDSGGRRSYNEQFFGPGTRLTVL.

In regard to this clonotype: With a much larger clone just one base away, this may be a read error. The rearrangement joins TRBV29-1 to TRBJ1-2, with D perhaps matching TRBD1 (5 bases). The CDR3 is made up of 12 amino acids. The V gene's germline CDR1 is SQVTM and CDR2 ANQGSEA. The CDR3 is CSVDLGDYGYIF. CDR3 coding DNA: TGCAGCGTTGATTTAGGGGACTATGGCTACATCTTC.

For this clonotype: A much more abundant neighbour one base away suggests this may be a read error. The V gene is TRBV29-1, the J gene TRBJ2-7; 9 bases align to TRBD1. The CDR3 sequence is 14 residues long. Germline values: CDR1 SQVTM, CDR2 ANQGSEA. In DNA, the CDR3 is TGCAACGTTCGGGGGACAGGGAGGATCTACGAGCAGTACTTC. Protein product: CNVRGTGRIYEQYF.

The chain uses TRBV28 and TRBJ2-7, with 7 bases aligning to TRBD1. Losses at the gene ends were 6 bases for V and 5 bases for J; bases not matched to a gene: 10. The CDR3 contains 14 residues. Germline loops: CDR1 MDHEN, CDR2 SYDVKM. In DNA, the CDR3 is TGTGCCAGCAGGCGGACAGGTCAGAGGAACGAGCAGTACTTC. Translated, it gives CASRRTGQRNEQYF.

A few counts support this clonotype. This chain connects TRBV5-5 to TRBJ2-1; unclear D gene. The CDR3 contains 16 residues. Trimming shortened V by 0 bases and J by 0 bases, and 10 bases separated the two germline ends. Germline V lookup: CDR1 SGHKS, CDR2 YYEKEE (reference sequence). The CDR3, as DNA: TGTGCCAGCAGCTTGGGGGCAGCTCGCTCCTACAATGAGCAGTTCTTC. This codes for CASSLGAARSYNEQFF.

Note on this clonotype: A read error may account for a junction end that differs from germline. This chain uses TRBV6-1 with TRBJ1-1; D gene ambiguous. Germline lookup yields CDR1 MNHNS and CDR2 SASEGT. CDR3 size: 12 residues. The CDR3, as DNA: TGTGCCAGCAGGGCAGCGATAACTGGAGCTTTCTTT. The encoded protein is CASRAAITGAFF.

The chain links TRBV20-1 to TRBJ2-3; D remains ambiguous. V was pared by 6 bases and J by 5 bases, with 18 bases between. Germline values: CDR1 DFQATT, CDR2 SNEGSKA (reference sequence). The CDR3 totals 14 residues. CDR3 DNA sequence: TGCAGTGCCGATCCCCATTGGAGAGGAGATACGCAGTATTTT. Residues: CSADPHWRGDTQYF.

V is TRBV3-1 and J is TRBJ1-2; 9 nucleotides align to TRBD1. With 7 bases clipped from V and 3 bases from J, the junction kept 6 bases outside the gene matches. Germline V gives CDR1 LGHDT, CDR2 YNNKEL (reference sequence). The CDR3 is 14 residues long. The CDR3: CASTPGQGHYGYTF. CDR3 nucleotide sequence: TGTGCCAGCACTCCGGGACAGGGACACTATGGCTACACCTTC.

This sequence joins TRBV4-1 and TRBJ1-5; the D is unclear. CDR1 is MGHRA and CDR2 is YSYEKL in the germline V gene. This CDR3 contains 16 residues. The V gene lost 1 base and the J gene lost 0 bases, with 10 bases spanning the gap. CDR3 nucleotides: TGCGCCAGCAGCCAAGTCCTCCGGGGTAGCAATCAGCCCCAGCATTTT. This codes for CASSQVLRGSNQPQHF.

The CDR3 region has the DNA TGTGCCAGCTCACCACGGGTTGGGTTCCGGGGCTCCTACAATGAGCAGTTCTTC. This translates into CASSPRVGFRGSYNEQFF. The chain joins TRBV18 to TRBJ2-1, with a weak D call TRBD2 (5 bases). Trimming pared 1 base from V and 0 bases from J, leaving 16 bases between. The length of the CDR3 is 18 residues. CDR1 and CDR2 from the germline V gene are KGHSH and LQKENI.

This clonotype was seen a single time. A much larger clonotype is one base distant, so this may be a read error. The chain carries TRBV10-3 and TRBJ2-5, with a possible D match to TRBD2 (6 bases). The length of the CDR3 is 14 residues. Germline CDR1 ENHRY, CDR2 SYGVKD. DNA for the CDR3: TGTGCCTTCAGTGGACGGGGGTACCAAGAGACCCAGTACTTC. It translates to CAFSGRGYQETQYF.

This clonotype was counted a few times. The genes are TRBV11-2 and TRBJ2-7; D is ambiguous. The CDR3 length is 13 residues. The germline V and J ends were trimmed by 3 bases and 3 bases, with 9 bases remaining between them. Germline CDR1 SGHAT, CDR2 FQNNGV. CDR3 DNA: TGTGCCAGCAGCTTTGCAGGTCACTACGAGCAGTACTTC. Its protein product is CASSFAGHYEQYF.

This clonotype was observed a handful of times. The rearrangement uses TRBV20-1 and TRBJ2-5; D is possibly TRBD2 (6 bases). The germline V gene has CDR1 DFQATT and CDR2 SNEGSKA (reference sequence). The CDR3 length is 13 residues. V lost 0 bases and J 4 bases, leaving 9 bases between the germline ends. CDR3: CSARDLARETQYF. The CDR3 nucleotides are TGCAGTGCTAGAGATCTAGCGAGAGAGACCCAGTACTTC.

The J gene is TRBJ2-4, the V gene TRBV7-8, with TRBD1 as a possible D gene (5 bases). The DNA matches TRBJ2-7 better at its end, which makes the J call doubtful. CDR3 length: 15 amino acids. The germline V gene has CDR1 SGHVS and CDR2 FQNEAQ. CDR3 sequence: CASSWGKGKGYEQYF. CDR3 DNA: TGTGCCAGCAGCTGGGGCAAGGGGAAAGGATACGAGCAGTACTTC.